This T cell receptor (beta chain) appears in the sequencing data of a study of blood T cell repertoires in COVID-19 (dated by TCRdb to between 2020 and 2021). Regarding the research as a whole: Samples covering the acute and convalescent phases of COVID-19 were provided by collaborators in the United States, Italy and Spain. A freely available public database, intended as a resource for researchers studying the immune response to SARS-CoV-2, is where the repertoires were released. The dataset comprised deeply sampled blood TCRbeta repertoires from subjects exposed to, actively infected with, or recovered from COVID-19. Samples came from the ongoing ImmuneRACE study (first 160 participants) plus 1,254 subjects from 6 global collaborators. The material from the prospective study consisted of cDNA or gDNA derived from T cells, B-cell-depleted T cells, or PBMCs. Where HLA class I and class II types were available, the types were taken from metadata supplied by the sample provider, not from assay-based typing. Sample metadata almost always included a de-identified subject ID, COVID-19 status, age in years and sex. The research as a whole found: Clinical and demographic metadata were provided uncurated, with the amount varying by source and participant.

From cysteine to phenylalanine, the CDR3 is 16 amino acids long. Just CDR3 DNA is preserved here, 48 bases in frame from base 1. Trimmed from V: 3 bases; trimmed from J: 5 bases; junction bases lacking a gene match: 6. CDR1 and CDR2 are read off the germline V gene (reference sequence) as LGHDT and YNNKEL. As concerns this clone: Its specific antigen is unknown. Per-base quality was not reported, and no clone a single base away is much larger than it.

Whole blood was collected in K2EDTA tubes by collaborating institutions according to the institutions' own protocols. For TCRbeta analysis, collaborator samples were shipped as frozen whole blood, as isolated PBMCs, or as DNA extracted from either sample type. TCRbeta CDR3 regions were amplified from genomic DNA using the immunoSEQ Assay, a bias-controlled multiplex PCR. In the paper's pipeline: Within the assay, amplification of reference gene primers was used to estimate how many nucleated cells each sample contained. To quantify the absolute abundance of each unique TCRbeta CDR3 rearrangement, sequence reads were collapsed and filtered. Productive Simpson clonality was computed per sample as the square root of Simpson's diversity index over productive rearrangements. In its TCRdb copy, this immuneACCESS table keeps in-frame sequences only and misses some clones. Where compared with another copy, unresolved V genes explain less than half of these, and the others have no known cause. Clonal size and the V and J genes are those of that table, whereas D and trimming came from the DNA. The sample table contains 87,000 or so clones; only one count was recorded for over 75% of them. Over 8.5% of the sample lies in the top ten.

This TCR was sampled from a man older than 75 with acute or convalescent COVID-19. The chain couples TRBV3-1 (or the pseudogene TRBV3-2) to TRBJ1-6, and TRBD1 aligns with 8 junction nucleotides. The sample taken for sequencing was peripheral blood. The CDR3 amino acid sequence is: CASSQDREQHNSPLHF. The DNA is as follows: TGTGCCAGCAGCCAGGACAGGGAGCAGCATAATTCACCCCTCCACTTT.